These 5 T cell receptor beta chains came from one sample sequenced in a study of response to subunit inactivated influenza vaccine. From the RT-PCR reads, TCRdb called clonotypes with MiXCR, one entry per CDR3 protein. The table lists around 760,000 distinct CDR3 sequences, approximately 15% of them singletons. The specimen was PBMCs from blood, collected roughly 15 days before vaccination. These receptors came from a man between 50 and 59 years old who received an inactivated influenza vaccine.

The chain uses TRBV12-3 or TRBV12-4 and TRBJ1-3, with no clear D. Trimming removed 5 bases from V and 1 base from J, with 12 bases in between. CDR3 length equals 15 residues. The DNA for the CDR3 is TGTGCCAGCAGTCTCCTGGGAATATCTGGAAACACCATATATTTT. Amino acid sequence: CASSLLGISGNTIYF.

This clonotype was observed a handful of times. The chain is built from TRBV11-1 and TRBJ2-7; D remains ambiguous. Trimming pared 5 bases from V and 4 bases from J, leaving 15 bases between. There are 14 residues in the CDR3. The germline CDR1 and CDR2 sequences are SGHAT and FQDESV (reference sequence). The CDR3: CASSNDPLGYEQYF. The CDR3 nucleotides are TGTGCCAGCAGCAACGACCCCTTGGGGTACGAGCAGTACTTC.

This clonotype occurred many times. The chain links TRBV5-6 to TRBJ2-7, with 10 bases that match TRBD2. CDR1 is SGHDT, CDR2 YYEEEE, per germline. The CDR3 totals 15 residues. The ends lost 5 bases at V and 2 bases at J; junction bases unmatched: 7. The CDR3 DNA reads TGTGCCAGCAGTCTCGGACTAGCGGAGACCTACGAGCAGTACTTC. It specifies CASSLGLAETYEQYF.

The chain couples TRBV4-3 to TRBJ2-3; 12 nucleotides line up with TRBD2. The CDR3 is made up of 16 amino acids. Trimming cost V 4 bases and J 4 bases; bases outside gene matches: 6. Germline loops: CDR1 LGHNA, CDR2 YSLEER. The CDR3 DNA follows: TGCGCCAGCAGCCTATTGACTAGCGGGGGCGCAGATACGCAGTATTTT. Protein product: CASSLLTSGGADTQYF.

The rearrangement uses TRBV25-1 and TRBJ2-1, with TRBD2 matching over 9 bases. With V trimmed by 6 bases and J by 4 bases, 4 bases remained unmatched. CDR1 MGHDK and CDR2 SYGVNS come from the germline V gene. This CDR3 has 14 amino acids. The CDR3 reads CASRLAGHYNEQFF. The DNA of the CDR3 is TGTGCCAGCAGACTAGCGGGTCATTACAATGAGCAGTTCTTC.